What follows is one T cell receptor beta chain and its context. Its antigen is currently unknown. RNA was extracted and reverse transcribed into cDNA as the sequencing template. Clones were read by immunoSEQ multiplex PCR, and TCRdb kept only the in-frame ones, dropping some. The table includes 200,000 to 250,000 clones, 50% to 60% detected once. Punch biopsies of lesional scalp, plus peripheral blood, were taken from alopecia areata patients. This specimen belongs to a study of CD8+ T cells in alopecia areata. Regarding the study as a whole: Higher clonality was seen in lesional scalp than in normal scalp, especially in alopecia totalis/universalis.

The CDR3 covers 16 residues. Per germline, CDR1 MGHRA and CDR2 YSYEKL. Trimming removed 1 base from V and 4 bases from J, with 15 bases in between. The sample here was CD4+ T cells sorted from blood, taken at week 0. The clonotype comes from a human donor with alopecia areata. The chain has TRBV4-1 and TRBJ2-3; D is ambiguous. The CDR3 reads CASSQVGQKFPDTQYF. The CDR3 nucleotides are TGCGCCAGCAGCCAAGTCGGGCAGAAGTTCCCAGATACGCAGTATTTT.